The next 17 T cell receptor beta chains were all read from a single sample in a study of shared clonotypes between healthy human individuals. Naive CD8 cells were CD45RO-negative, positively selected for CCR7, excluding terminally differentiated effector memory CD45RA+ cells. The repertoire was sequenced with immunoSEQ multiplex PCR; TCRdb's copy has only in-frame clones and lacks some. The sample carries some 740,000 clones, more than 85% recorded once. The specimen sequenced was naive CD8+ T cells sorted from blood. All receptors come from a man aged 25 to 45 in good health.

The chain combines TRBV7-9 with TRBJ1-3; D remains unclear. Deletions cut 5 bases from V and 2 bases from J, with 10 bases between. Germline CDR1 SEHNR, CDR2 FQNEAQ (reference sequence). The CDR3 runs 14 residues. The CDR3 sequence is CASSHLGTGNTIYF. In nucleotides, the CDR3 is TGTGCCAGCAGCCACCTGGGAACTGGAAACACCATATATTTT. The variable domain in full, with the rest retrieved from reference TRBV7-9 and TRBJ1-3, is DTGVSQNPRHKITKRGQNVTFRCDPISEHNRLYWYRQTLGQGPEFLTYFQNEAQLEKSRLLSDRFSAERPKGSFSTLEIQRTEQGDSAMYLCASSHLGTGNTIYFGEGSWLTVV.

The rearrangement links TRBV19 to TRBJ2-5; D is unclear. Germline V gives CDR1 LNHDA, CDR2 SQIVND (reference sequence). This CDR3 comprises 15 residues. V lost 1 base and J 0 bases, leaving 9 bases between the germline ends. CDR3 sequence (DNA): TGTGCCAGTAGTATAGGCGCACAAGACCAAGAGACCCAGTACTTC. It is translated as CASSIGAQDQETQYF.

The CDR3 DNA is TGTGCCAGCAGGCCTAGGGACAGGAGCTACGAGCAGTACTTC. Protein product: CASRPRDRSYEQYF. This chain uses TRBV6-6 with TRBJ2-7, with 8 bases that match TRBD1. In germline, CDR1 is MNHNY, CDR2 SVGAGI (reference sequence). The CDR3 spans 14 residues. V shed 6 bases and J 3 bases; nucleotides not matched to a gene: 7.

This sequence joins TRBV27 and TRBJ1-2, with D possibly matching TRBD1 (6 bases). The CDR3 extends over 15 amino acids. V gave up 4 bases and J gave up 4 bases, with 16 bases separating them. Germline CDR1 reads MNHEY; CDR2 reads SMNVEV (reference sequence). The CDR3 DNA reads TGTGCCAGCAGTTCCATGGGGGCGCGCGGCTATGGCTACACCTTC. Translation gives CASSSMGARGYGYTF.

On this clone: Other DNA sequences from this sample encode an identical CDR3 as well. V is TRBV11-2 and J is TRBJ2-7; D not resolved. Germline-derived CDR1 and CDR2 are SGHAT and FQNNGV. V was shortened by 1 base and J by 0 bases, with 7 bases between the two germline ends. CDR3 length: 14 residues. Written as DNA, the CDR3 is TGTGCCAGCAGCTTAGGCACCGGCTCCTACGAGCAGTACTTC. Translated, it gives CASSLGTGSYEQYF. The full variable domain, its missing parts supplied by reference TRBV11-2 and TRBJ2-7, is EAGVAQSPRYKIIEKRQSVAFWCNPISGHATLYWYQQILGQGPKLLIQFQNNGVVDDSQLPKDRFSAERLKGVDSTLKIQPAKLEDSAVYLCASSLGTGSYEQYFGPGTRLTVT.

The CDR3: CASSLVGAGDTQYF. The CDR3 nucleotides are TGTGCCAGCAGTTTAGTGGGGGCGGGAGATACGCAGTATTTT. V is TRBV28 and J is TRBJ2-3; tentative D call: TRBD1 (6 bases). Trimming removed 2 bases from V and 5 bases from J, with 11 bases in between. CDR3 length: 14 residues. Germline CDR1 MDHEN, CDR2 SYDVKM.

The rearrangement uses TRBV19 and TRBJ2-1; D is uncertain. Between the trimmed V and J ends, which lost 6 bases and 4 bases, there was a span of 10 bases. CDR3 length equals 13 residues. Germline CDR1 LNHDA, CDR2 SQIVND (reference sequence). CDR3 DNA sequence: TGTGCCAGTAGCCCCACTAATTACAATGAGCAGTTCTTC. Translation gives CASSPTNYNEQFF.

CDR3 loop: CASSPLTGLNEQFF. DNA for the CDR3: TGTGCCAGCAGCCCCTTGACAGGGTTGAATGAGCAGTTCTTC. The chain carries TRBV28 and TRBJ2-1, with TRBD1 matching 7 bases. This CDR3 region has 14 residues. CDR1 is MDHEN and CDR2 is SYDVKM in the germline V gene. Trimming took 6 bases from V and 7 from J; bases not matched to a gene: 9. Using reference TRBV28 and TRBJ2-1 for the parts outside the CDR3, the full variable domain is DVKVTQSSRYLVKRTGEKVFLECVQDMDHENMFWYRQDPGLGLRLIYFSYDVKMKEKGDIPEGYSVSREKKERFSLILESASTNQTSMYLCASSPLTGLNEQFFGPGTRLTVL.

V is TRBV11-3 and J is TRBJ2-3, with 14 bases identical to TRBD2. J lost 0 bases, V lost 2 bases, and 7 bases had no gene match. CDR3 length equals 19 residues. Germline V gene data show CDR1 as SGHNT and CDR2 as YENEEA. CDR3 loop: CASSLRTSGRPTSTDTQYF. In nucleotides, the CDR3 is TGTGCCAGCAGCTTAAGGACTAGCGGGAGGCCGACTAGCACAGATACGCAGTATTTT.

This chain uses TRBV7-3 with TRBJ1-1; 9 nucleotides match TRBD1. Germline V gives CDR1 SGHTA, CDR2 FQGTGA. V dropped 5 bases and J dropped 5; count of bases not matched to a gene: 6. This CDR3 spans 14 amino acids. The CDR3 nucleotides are TGTGCCAGCAGCCCGACAGGGGGTTTTACTGAAGCTTTCTTT. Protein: CASSPTGGFTEAFF.

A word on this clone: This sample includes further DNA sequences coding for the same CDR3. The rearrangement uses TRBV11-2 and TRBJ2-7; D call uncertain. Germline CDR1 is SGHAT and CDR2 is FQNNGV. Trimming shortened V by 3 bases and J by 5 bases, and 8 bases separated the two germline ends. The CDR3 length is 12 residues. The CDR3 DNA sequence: TGTGCCAGCAGCTTCTCCGTCAACGAGCAGTACTTC. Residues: CASSFSVNEQYF.

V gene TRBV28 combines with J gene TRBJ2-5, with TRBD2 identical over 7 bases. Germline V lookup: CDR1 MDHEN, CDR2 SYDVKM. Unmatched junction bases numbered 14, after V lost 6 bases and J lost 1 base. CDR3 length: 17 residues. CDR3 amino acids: CASSQSGALPTQETQYF. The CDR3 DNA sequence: TGTGCCAGCAGCCAGAGCGGGGCCCTCCCGACCCAAGAGACCCAGTACTTC. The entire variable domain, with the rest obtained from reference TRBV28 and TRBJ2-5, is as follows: DVKVTQSSRYLVKRTGEKVFLECVQDMDHENMFWYRQDPGLGLRLIYFSYDVKMKEKGDIPEGYSVSREKKERFSLILESASTNQTSMYLCASSQSGALPTQETQYFGPGTRLLVL.

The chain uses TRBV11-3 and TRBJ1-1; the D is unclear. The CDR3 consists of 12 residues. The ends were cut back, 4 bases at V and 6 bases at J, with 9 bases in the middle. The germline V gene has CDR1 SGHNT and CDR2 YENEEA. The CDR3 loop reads CASSSDGAEAFF. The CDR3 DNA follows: TGTGCCAGCAGCTCGGATGGGGCTGAAGCTTTCTTT.

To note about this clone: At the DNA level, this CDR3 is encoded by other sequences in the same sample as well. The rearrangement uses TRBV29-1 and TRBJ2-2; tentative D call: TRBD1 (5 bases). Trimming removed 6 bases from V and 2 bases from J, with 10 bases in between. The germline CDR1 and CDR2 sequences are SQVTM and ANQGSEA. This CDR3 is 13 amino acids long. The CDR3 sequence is CSVETENTGELFF. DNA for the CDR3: TGCAGCGTCGAGACAGAAAACACCGGGGAGCTGTTTTTT.

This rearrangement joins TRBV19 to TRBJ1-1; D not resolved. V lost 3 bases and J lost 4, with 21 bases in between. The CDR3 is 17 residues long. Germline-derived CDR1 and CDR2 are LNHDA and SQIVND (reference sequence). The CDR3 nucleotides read TGTGCCAGTAGTATGGGGTCATCTGGGGAGGTGAGCACTGAAGCTTTCTTT. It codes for CASSMGSSGEVSTEAFF.

The CDR3 here is CASERQRSYNEQFF. The CDR3 region has the DNA TGTGCCAGCGAGCGTCAGCGGTCTTACAATGAGCAGTTCTTC. V usage is TRBV6-1 and J usage is TRBJ2-1; possibly TRBD2 for D (5 bases). Germline V gene data show CDR1 as MNHNS and CDR2 as SASEGT. The germline V and J ends were trimmed by 8 bases and 4 bases, with 15 bases remaining between them. CDR3 size: 14 residues.

CDR3 sequence (DNA): TGTGCCAGCAGCCTACAGGGGATAGGCCAAGAGACCCAGTACTTC. Translated: CASSLQGIGQETQYF. The chain couples TRBV6-5 to TRBJ2-5; 7 nucleotides agree with TRBD1. The CDR3 runs 15 residues. CDR1 and CDR2 from the germline V gene are MNHEY and SVGAGI. The trim removed 6 bases at V and 1 base at J, leaving 8 bases unmatched.